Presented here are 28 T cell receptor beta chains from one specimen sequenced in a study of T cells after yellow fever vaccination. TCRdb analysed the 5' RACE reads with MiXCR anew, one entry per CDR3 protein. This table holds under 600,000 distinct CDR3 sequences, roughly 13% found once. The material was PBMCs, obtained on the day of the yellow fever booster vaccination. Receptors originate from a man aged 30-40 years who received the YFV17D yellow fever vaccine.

The CDR3 bases are TGCAGTGCTTACGACAGGGGGAACACCGGGGAGCTGTTTTTT. Translating it yields CSAYDRGNTGELFF. The rearrangement joins TRBV20-1 to TRBJ2-2, with 8 bases lining up with TRBD1. The CDR3 has 14 amino acids. Germline V gene lookup returns CDR1 DFQATT and CDR2 SNEGSKA (reference sequence). The trim removed 5 bases at V and 1 base at J, leaving 3 bases unmatched.

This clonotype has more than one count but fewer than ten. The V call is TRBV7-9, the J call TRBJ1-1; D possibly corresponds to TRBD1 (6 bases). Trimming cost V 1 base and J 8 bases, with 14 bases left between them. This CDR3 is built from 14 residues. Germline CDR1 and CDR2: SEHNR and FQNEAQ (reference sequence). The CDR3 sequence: CASSLGGGPSEAFF. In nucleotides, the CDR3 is TGTGCCAGCAGCTTAGGGGGGGGCCCATCGGAAGCTTTCTTT.

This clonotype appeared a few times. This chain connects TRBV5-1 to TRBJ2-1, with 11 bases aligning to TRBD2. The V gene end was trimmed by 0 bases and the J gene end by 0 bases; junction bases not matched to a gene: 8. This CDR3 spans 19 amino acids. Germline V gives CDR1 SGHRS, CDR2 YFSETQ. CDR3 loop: CASSLGGTSGTGSYNEQFF. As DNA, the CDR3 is TGCGCCAGCAGCTTGGGGGGGACTAGCGGAACTGGCTCCTACAATGAGCAGTTCTTC.

CDR3 bases: TGCGCCAGCAGCCAAGAAGCTGCGGGAGTTGGCGATACGCAGTATTTT. It yields the protein CASSQEAAGVGDTQYF. V usage is TRBV4-3 and J usage is TRBJ2-3; 7 nucleotides agree with TRBD2. Unmatched junction bases numbered 9, after V lost 0 bases and J lost 6 bases. CDR1 is LGHNA, CDR2 YSLEER, per germline. The CDR3 extends over 16 amino acids.

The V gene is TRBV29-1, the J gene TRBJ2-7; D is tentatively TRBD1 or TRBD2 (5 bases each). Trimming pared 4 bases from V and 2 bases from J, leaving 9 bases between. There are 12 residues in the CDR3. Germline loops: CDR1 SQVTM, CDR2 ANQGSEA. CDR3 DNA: TGCAGCGTTGGGGACGAGCCCTACGAGCAGTACTTC. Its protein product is CSVGDEPYEQYF.

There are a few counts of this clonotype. The DNA of the CDR3 is TGTGCCAGCAGCCCCACCCCCGGACAGGGGGTCCCGAATGAGCAGTTCTTC. Its translation is CASSPTPGQGVPNEQFF. The V gene is TRBV3-1, the J gene TRBJ2-1; 10 positions match TRBD1. CDR1 and CDR2 (germline): LGHDT, YNNKEL (reference sequence). The CDR3 has 17 amino acids. The junction had 13 bases not matched to a gene; V was cut back by 4 bases and J by 7 bases.

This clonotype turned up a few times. The CDR3 DNA reads TGTGCCAGCAGCTTGGGGAGCGGGAGAGCCACCGGGGAGCTGTTTTTT. It yields the protein CASSLGSGRATGELFF. The chain combines TRBV5-4 with TRBJ2-2; 8 nucleotides align to TRBD2. The CDR3 loop spans 16 amino acids. After removal of 0 bases from V and 4 bases from J, the junction contained 5 bases not matched to a gene. The germline V gene has CDR1 SGHNT and CDR2 YYREEE (reference sequence).

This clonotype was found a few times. The CDR3 protein is CSASFSNTGELFF. The CDR3 nucleotides are TGCAGTGCTAGTTTCAGTAACACCGGGGAGCTGTTTTTT. V and J are TRBV20-1 and TRBJ2-2; the D is unclear. Germline V CDR1 and CDR2: DFQATT, SNEGSKA (reference sequence). CDR3 length: 13 amino acids. Between the trimmed V and J ends, which lost 3 bases and 2 bases, there was a span of 7 bases.

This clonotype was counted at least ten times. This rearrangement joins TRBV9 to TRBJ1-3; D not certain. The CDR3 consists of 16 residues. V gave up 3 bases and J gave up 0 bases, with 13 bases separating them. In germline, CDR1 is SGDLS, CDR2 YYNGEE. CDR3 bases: TGTGCCAGCAGCGGACCCGACATCTTCTCTGGAAACACCATATATTTT. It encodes CASSGPDIFSGNTIYF. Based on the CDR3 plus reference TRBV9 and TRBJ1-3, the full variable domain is DSGVTQTPKHLITATGQRVTLRCSPRSGDLSVYWYQQSLDQGLQFLIQYYNGEERAKGNILERFSAQQFPDLHSELNLSSLELGDSALYFCASSGPDIFSGNTIYFGEGSWLTVV.

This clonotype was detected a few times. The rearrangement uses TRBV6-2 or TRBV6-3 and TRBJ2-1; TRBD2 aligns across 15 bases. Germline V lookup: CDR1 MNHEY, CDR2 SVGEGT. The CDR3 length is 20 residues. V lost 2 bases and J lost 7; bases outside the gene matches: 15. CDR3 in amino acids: CASSYNPERTGLAGGNEQFF. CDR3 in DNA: TGTGCCAGCAGTTACAATCCCGAGAGAACGGGACTAGCGGGAGGAAATGAGCAGTTCTTC.

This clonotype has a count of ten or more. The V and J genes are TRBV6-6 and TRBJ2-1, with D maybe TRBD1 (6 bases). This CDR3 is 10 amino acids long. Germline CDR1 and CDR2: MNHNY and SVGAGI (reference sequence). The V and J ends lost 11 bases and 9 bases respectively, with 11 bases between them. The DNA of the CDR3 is TGTGCCGGGGGCGAGCCTGAGCAGTTCTTC. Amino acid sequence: CAGGEPEQFF.

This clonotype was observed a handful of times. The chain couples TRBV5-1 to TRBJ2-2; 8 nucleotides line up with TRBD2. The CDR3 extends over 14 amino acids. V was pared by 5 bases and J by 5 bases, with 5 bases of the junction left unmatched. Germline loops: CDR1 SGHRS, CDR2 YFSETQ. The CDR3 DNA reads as TGCGCCAGCAGTTATACTAGCGGAACCGGGGAGCTGTTTTTT. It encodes CASSYTSGTGELFF. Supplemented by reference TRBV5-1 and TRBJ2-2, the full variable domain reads KAGVTQTPRYLIKTRGQQVTLSCSPISGHRSVSWYQQTPGQGLQFLFEYFSETQRNKGNFPGRFSGRQFSNSRSEMNVSTLELGDSALYLCASSYTSGTGELFFGEGSRLTVL.

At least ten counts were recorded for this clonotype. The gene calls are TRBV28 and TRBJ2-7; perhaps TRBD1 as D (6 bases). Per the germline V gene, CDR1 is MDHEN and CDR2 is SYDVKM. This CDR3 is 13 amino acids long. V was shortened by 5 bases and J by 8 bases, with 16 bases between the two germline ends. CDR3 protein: CASSIPDRYKQYF. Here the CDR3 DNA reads TGTGCCAGCAGTATCCCGGACAGATATAAGCAGTACTTC.

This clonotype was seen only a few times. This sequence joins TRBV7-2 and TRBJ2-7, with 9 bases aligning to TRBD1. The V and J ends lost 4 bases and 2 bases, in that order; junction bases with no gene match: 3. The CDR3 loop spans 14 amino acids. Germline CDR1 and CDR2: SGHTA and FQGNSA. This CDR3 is CASSYRDRAYEQYF. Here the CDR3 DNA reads TGTGCCAGCAGCTACCGGGACAGGGCCTACGAGCAGTACTTC.

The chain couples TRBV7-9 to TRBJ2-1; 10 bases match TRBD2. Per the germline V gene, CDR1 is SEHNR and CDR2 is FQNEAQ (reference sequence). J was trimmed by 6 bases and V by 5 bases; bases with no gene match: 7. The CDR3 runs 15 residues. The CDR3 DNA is TGTGCCAGCAGCCCAGGAGCGGGAGGGATCAATGAGCAGTTCTTC. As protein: CASSPGAGGINEQFF.

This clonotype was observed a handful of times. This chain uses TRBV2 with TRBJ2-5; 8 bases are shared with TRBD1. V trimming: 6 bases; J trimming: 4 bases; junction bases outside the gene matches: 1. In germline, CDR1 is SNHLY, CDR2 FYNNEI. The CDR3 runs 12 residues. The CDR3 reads CASRDRGETQYF. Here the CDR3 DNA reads TGTGCCAGCAGAGACAGGGGAGAGACCCAGTACTTC.

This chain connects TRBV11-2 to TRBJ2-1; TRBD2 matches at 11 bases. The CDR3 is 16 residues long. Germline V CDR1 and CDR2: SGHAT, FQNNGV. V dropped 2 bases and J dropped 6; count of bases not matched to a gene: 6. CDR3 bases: TGTGCCAGCAGCTTACAGCTTCTAGCGGGAGGCAATGAGCAGTTCTTC. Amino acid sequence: CASSLQLLAGGNEQFF.

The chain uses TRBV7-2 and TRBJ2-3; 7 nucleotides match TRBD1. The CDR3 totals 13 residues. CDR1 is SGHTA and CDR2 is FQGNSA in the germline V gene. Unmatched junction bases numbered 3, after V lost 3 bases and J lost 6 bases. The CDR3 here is CASSFTGVDTQYF. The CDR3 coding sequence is TGTGCCAGCAGCTTTACAGGGGTCGATACGCAGTATTTT.

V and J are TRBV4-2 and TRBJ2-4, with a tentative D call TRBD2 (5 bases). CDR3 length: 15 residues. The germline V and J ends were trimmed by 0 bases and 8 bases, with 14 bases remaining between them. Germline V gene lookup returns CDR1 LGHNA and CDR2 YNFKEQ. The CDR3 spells CASSQDEGSVDIQYF. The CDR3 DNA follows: TGTGCCAGCAGCCAAGATGAGGGATCGGTTGACATTCAGTACTTC.

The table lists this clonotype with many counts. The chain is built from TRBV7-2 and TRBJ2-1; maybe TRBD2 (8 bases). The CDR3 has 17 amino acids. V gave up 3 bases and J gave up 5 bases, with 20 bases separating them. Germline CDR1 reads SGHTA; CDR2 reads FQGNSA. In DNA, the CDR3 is TGTGCCAGCAGCTTTTTCAGGGGGACTAGGGTACACAATGAGCAGTTCTTC. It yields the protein CASSFFRGTRVHNEQFF.

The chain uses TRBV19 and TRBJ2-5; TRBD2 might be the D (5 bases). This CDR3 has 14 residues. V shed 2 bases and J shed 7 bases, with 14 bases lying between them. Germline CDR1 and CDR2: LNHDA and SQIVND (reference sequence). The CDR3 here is CASSINGLLGTQYF. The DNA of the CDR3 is TGTGCCAGTAGTATAAATGGACTTCTGGGGACCCAGTACTTC. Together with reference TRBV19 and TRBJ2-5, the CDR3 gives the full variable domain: DGGITQSPKYLFRKEGQNVTLSCEQNLNHDAMYWYRQDPGQGLRLIYYSQIVNDFQKGDIAEGYSVSREKKESFPLTVTSAQKNPTAFYLCASSINGLLGTQYFGPGTRLLVL.

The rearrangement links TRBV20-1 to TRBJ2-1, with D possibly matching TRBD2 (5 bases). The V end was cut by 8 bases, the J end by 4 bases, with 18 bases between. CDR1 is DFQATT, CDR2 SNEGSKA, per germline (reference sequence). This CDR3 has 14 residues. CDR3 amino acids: CSLGLPGRYNEQFF. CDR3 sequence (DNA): TGCAGTCTCGGACTCCCTGGCCGATACAATGAGCAGTTCTTC.

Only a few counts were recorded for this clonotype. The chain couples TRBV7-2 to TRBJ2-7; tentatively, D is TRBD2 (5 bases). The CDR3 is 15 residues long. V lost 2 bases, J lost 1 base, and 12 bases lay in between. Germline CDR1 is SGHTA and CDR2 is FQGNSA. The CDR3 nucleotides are TGTGCCAGCAGCTTAATGGCGGGTCGGTCCTACGAGCAGTACTTC. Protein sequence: CASSLMAGRSYEQYF.

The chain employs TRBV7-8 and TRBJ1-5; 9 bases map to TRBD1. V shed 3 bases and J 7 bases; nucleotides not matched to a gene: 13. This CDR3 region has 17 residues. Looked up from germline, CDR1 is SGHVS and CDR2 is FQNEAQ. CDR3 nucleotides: TGTGCCAGCAGCTTCTTATCGGGACAGGGTTTAGAGCAGCCCCAGCATTTT. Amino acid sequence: CASSFLSGQGLEQPQHF.

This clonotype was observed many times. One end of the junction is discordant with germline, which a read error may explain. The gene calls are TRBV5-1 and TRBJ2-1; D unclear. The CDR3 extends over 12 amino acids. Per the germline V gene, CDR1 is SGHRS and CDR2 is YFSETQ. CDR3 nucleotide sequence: TGTGCCAGCAGTTTACAGTACAATGAGCAGTTCTTC. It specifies CASSLQYNEQFF.

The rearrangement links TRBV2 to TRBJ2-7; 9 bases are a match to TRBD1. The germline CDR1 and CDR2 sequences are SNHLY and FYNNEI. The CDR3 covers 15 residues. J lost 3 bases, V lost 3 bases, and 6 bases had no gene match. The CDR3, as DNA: TGTGCCAGCAGTGACCCGGGACAGGGCGTCTACGAGCAGTACTTC. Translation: CASSDPGQGVYEQYF. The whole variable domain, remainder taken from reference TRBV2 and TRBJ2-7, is EPEVTQTPSHQVTQMGQEVILRCVPISNHLYFYWYRQILGQKVEFLVSFYNNEISEKSEIFDDQFSVERPDGSNFTLKIRSTKLEDSAMYFCASSDPGQGVYEQYFGPGTRLTVT.

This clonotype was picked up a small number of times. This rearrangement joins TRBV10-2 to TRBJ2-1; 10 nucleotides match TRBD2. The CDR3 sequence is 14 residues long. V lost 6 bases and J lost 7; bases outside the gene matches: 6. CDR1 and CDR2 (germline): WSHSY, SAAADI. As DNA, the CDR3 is TGCGCCAGCAGCGAGCGGGAGGGCCGGAATGAGCAGTTCTTC. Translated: CASSEREGRNEQFF.

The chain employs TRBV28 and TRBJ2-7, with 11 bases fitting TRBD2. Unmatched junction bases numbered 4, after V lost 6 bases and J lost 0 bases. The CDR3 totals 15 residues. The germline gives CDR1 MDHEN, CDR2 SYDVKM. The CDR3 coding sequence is TGTGCCAGCAGGAATAGCGGGAGGGCCTCCTACGAGCAGTACTTC. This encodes CASRNSGRASYEQYF.